The sequence of this T cell receptor beta chain was determined in a study of blood T cell repertoires in COVID-19. Overall study context: There were acute and convalescent COVID-19 samples, and they came from the United States, Italy and Spain. From T cells, B-cell-depleted T cells, or PBMCs came the material, which was cDNA or gDNA.

In the original analysis: Quantification of nucleated cells was approximated via reference gene primer amplification. Some clones are missing from TCRdb's copy, which holds only in-frame ones; the method was immunoSEQ multiplex PCR. V and J calls and clone size come straight from that table; D and trimming were deduced from the DNA. Of under 90,000 clones in the sample, nearly 90% are singletons; the top ten hold around 2.8%. This CDR3 comprises 17 residues. CDR1 is SGHRS, CDR2 YFSETQ, per germline. V was clipped by 4 bases and J by 4 bases, with 18 bases between them. The rearrangement joins TRBV5-1 to TRBJ2-6, with D possibly TRBD1 on 8 matching bases. The receptor's source is a man in his 70s with active or convalescent COVID-19. Sequences were obtained from peripheral blood. CDR3 nucleotides: TGCGCCAGCAGCACCGGACAGGGAGCGGGAGGGGCCAACGTCCTGACTTTC. As protein: CASSTGQGAGGANVLTF.